Listed here are 22 T cell receptor beta chains from one sample, sequenced in a study of T cells after yellow fever vaccination. TCRdb analysed the 5' RACE reads with MiXCR anew, one entry per CDR3 protein. The sample shows about 74,000 distinct CDR3 sequences, approximately 7.7% of them seen only once. The starting material was CD8+ T cells sorted from PBMCs, obtained 5 to 6 days after the first yellow fever vaccination. The receptors originated from a man between 18 and 35 years old who received the YFV17D yellow fever vaccine.

This clonotype was seen ten or more times. The rearrangement links TRBV5-1 to TRBJ2-1, with 7 bases fitting TRBD2. V shed 7 bases, J shed 9 bases, and the junction held 10 bases outside the gene matches. Germline lookup yields CDR1 SGHRS and CDR2 YFSETQ. The CDR3 loop spans 13 amino acids. CDR3 amino acids: CASGSGDVVEQFF. CDR3 nucleotide sequence: TGCGCCAGCGGGAGCGGGGACGTGGTTGAGCAGTTCTTC.

The sample holds a few counts of this clonotype. This chain joins TRBV12-3 or TRBV12-4 and TRBJ2-3; D is unclear. This CDR3 spans 13 amino acids. Trimming left V 4 bases short and J 3 bases short, with 8 bases between. CDR3: CASSSYGTDTQYF. As DNA, the CDR3 is TGTGCCAGCAGTTCATACGGGACAGATACGCAGTATTTT.

This clonotype turned up a few times. The chain carries TRBV20-1 and TRBJ2-5; 8 bases fit TRBD1. The length of the CDR3 is 13 residues. Trimming at V came to 4 bases and at J to 7 bases, leaving 8 bases not matched to a gene. Germline V lookup: CDR1 DFQATT, CDR2 SNEGSKA (reference sequence). CDR3: CSANSQGAGTQYF. For the CDR3, the DNA is TGCAGTGCTAACTCCCAGGGGGCGGGGACCCAGTACTTC.

This clonotype was observed a handful of times. This chain links TRBV7-9 with TRBJ2-3; no definite D call. Germline CDR1 and CDR2: SEHNR and FQNEAQ (reference sequence). The CDR3 has 14 amino acids. The V gene lost 1 base and the J gene lost 3 bases, with 8 bases spanning the gap. This chain's CDR3 is CASSLEGRTDTQYF. The CDR3 region has the DNA TGTGCCAGCAGCTTAGAGGGAAGAACAGATACGCAGTATTTT.

This clonotype was seen at least ten times. The chain is built from TRBV5-6 and TRBJ2-5; D call uncertain. CDR3 size: 12 residues. Trimming pared 5 bases from V and 5 bases from J, leaving 10 bases between. The germline CDR1 and CDR2 sequences are SGHDT and YYEEEE. The DNA of the CDR3 is TGTGCCAGCAGGGTGGGTTCGGAGACCCAGTACTTC. Translating gives CASRVGSETQYF.

This clonotype appeared a few times. This rearrangement joins TRBV4-1 to TRBJ2-7; maybe TRBD1 (6 bases). The V and J ends lost 5 bases and 0 bases respectively, with 11 bases between them. CDR3 length equals 14 residues. Germline lookup yields CDR1 MGHRA and CDR2 YSYEKL. CDR3 residues: CASSRQVSSYEQYF. The DNA for the CDR3 is TGCGCCAGCAGCAGACAGGTGAGCTCCTACGAGCAGTACTTC.

This clonotype was recorded many times. The V gene is TRBV28, the J gene TRBJ1-1, with a tentative D call TRBD1 (5 bases). CDR1 is MDHEN, CDR2 SYDVKM, per germline. V was pared by 6 bases and J by 3 bases, with 11 bases between. CDR3 length: 13 residues. CDR3 nucleotide sequence: TGTGCCAGCAGACGGGGGAGGGACACTGAAGCTTTCTTT. Its translation is CASRRGRDTEAFF.

The chain uses TRBV5-1 and TRBJ2-1; D is unresolved. CDR1 and CDR2 from the germline V gene are SGHRS and YFSETQ. The CDR3 is 16 residues long. Trimming took off 6 bases at V and 0 bases at J, with 16 bases between the two ends. The CDR3 protein is CASTPYRLSSYNEQFF. The CDR3 DNA is TGCGCCAGCACCCCCTACCGGCTTAGCTCCTACAATGAGCAGTTCTTC.

V usage is TRBV4-2 and J usage is TRBJ1-4; D call uncertain. Trimming took off 4 bases at V and 7 bases at J, with 10 bases between the two ends. The CDR3 spans 13 residues. Germline CDR1 reads LGHNA; CDR2 reads YNFKEQ. For the CDR3, the DNA is TGTGCCAGCAGCCCCCGGGCCCCTGAAAAACTGTTTTTT. It specifies CASSPRAPEKLFF.

This clonotype was seen at least ten times. CDR3: CASSYGTSVPQETQYF. The CDR3 nucleotides are TGTGCCAGCAGTTACGGGACTAGCGTACCGCAAGAGACCCAGTACTTC. The rearrangement links TRBV6-2 or TRBV6-3 to TRBJ2-5; 10 bases line up with TRBD2. The CDR3 has 16 residues. Germline-derived CDR1 and CDR2 are MNHEY and SVGEGT. The J segment lost 2 bases and the V segment lost 2 bases, leaving 5 bases of the junction unmatched.

The gene calls are TRBV28 and TRBJ2-7; a possible D gene is TRBD1 (6 bases). There are 14 residues in the CDR3. The germline V gene has CDR1 MDHEN and CDR2 SYDVKM. V lost 4 bases and J lost 5, with 15 bases in between. This CDR3 reads CASSSGARVHEQYV. CDR3 sequence (DNA): TGTGCCAGCAGTTCAGGGGCGCGGGTCCACGAGCAGTACGTC.

There are many counts of this clonotype. The rearrangement joins TRBV13 to TRBJ2-5; a weak D match, TRBD2 (5 bases). The CDR3 totals 13 residues. V dropped 5 bases and J dropped 5 bases, with 12 bases sitting between them. Looked up from germline, CDR1 is PRHDT and CDR2 is FYEKMQ (reference sequence). CDR3 in DNA: TGTGCCAGCAGCACCACGACGGGGGAGACCCAGTACTTC. Translating it yields CASSTTTGETQYF.

This rearrangement joins TRBV11-1 to TRBJ2-3, with 11 bases matching TRBD2. From germline, CDR1 is SGHAT and CDR2 FQDESV (reference sequence). The ends lost 0 bases at V and 3 bases at J; junction bases unmatched: 23. The CDR3 has 23 residues. CDR3 coding DNA: TGTGCCAGCAGCTTAGCGAAGGTTTTCGCCGGGACTAGCGGCCCAAAGGGGACAGATACGCAGTATTTT. Translation: CASSLAKVFAGTSGPKGTDTQYF.

Many counts were recorded for this clonotype. The chain employs TRBV6-6 and TRBJ1-5; no firm D call. V gave up 10 bases and J gave up 5 bases, with 9 bases separating them. This CDR3 comprises 11 residues. Germline CDR1 MNHNY, CDR2 SVGAGI (reference sequence). The CDR3 DNA reads as TGTGCCACGCGGATGGATCAGCCCCAGCATTTT. Protein: CATRMDQPQHF.

The rearrangement uses TRBV14 and TRBJ2-1; no clear D. V shed 5 bases and J shed 8 bases, with 16 bases lying between them. From germline, CDR1 is SGHDN and CDR2 FVKESK. The CDR3 runs to 14 residues. The CDR3 is CASSSSLRIDEQFF. The CDR3 coding sequence is TGTGCCAGCAGCTCAAGTCTACGTATCGATGAGCAGTTCTTC.

The CDR3: CASSHQGVSYEQYF. For the CDR3, the DNA is TGTGCCAGTAGTCACCAGGGGGTCTCCTACGAGCAGTACTTC. V usage is TRBV19 and J usage is TRBJ2-7; 7 bases align to TRBD1. J was trimmed by 0 bases and V by 5 bases; bases with no gene match: 4. Germline V gene data show CDR1 as LNHDA and CDR2 as SQIVND (reference sequence). The CDR3 is 14 residues long.

In this sample, this clonotype turned up many times. V usage is TRBV7-9 and J usage is TRBJ1-2; 7 bases are a match to TRBD1. Looked up from germline, CDR1 is SEHNR and CDR2 is FQNEAQ (reference sequence). The CDR3 sequence is 13 residues long. Unmatched junction bases numbered 2, after V lost 3 bases and J lost 4 bases. CDR3 in amino acids: CASSFAGGYGYTF. For the CDR3, the DNA is TGTGCCAGCAGCTTCGCAGGGGGCTATGGCTACACCTTC.

In this sample, this clonotype turned up many times. The chain has TRBV12-3 or TRBV12-4 and TRBJ2-1; possibly TRBD2 for D (7 bases). Trimming stripped 3 bases from V and 10 bases from J, with 19 bases between. The CDR3 contains 15 residues. This chain's CDR3 is CASSLGGGALGEQFF. DNA of the CDR3: TGTGCCAGCAGTTTGGGAGGGGGGGCCTTAGGAGAGCAGTTCTTC.

This clonotype has more than one count but fewer than ten. This rearrangement joins TRBV6-2 or TRBV6-3 to TRBJ1-5; tentatively, D is TRBD1 (5 bases). Between the trimmed V and J ends, which lost 10 bases and 6 bases, there was a span of 13 bases. Germline V CDR1 and CDR2: MNHEY, SVGEGT. The CDR3 spans 12 residues. As DNA, the CDR3 is TGTGCCACCGACAGAGGTGGTCAGCCCCAGCATTTT. Its translation is CATDRGGQPQHF.

This clonotype has at least ten counts. V gene TRBV6-4 combines with J gene TRBJ2-1; TRBD1 matches 7 bases. The CDR3 loop spans 13 amino acids. Unmatched junction bases numbered 0, after V lost 0 bases and J lost 7 bases. The germline V gene has CDR1 MRHNA and CDR2 SNTAGT. Written as DNA, the CDR3 is TGTGCCAGCAGTGACTCGGACAGGAATGAGCAGTTCTTC. Translation gives CASSDSDRNEQFF.

Ten or more counts support this clonotype. V and J are TRBV18 and TRBJ2-7; TRBD1 matches 9 bases. CDR1 KGHSH and CDR2 LQKENI come from the germline V gene. V gave up 4 bases and J gave up 5 bases; unmatched junction bases: 18. The CDR3 sequence is 18 residues long. The CDR3 loop reads CASSLLGQGPRLNDEQYV. In nucleotides, the CDR3 is TGTGCCAGCTCACTCCTCGGACAGGGGCCCAGGTTAAATGACGAGCAGTACGTC.

This clonotype appeared a few times. The rearrangement links TRBV15 to TRBJ1-2; D ambiguous. Germline V gene data show CDR1 as LNHNV and CDR2 as YYDKDF (reference sequence). Trimming took off 5 bases at V and 7 bases at J, with 11 bases between the two ends. This CDR3 spans 12 amino acids. The CDR3: CATSSYGAGYTF. The CDR3 DNA follows: TGTGCCACCAGCTCTTACGGAGCTGGCTACACCTTC.